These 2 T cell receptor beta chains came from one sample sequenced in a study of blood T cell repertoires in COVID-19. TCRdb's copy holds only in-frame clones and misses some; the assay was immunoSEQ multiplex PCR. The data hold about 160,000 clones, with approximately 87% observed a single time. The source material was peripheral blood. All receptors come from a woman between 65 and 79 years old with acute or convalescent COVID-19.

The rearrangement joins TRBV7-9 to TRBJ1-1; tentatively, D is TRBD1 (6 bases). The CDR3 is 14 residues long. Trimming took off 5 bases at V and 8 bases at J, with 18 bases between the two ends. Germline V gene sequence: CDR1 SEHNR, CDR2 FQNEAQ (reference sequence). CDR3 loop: CASSAGGGFGEAFF. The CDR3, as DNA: TGTGCCAGCAGCGCGGGAGGGGGGTTCGGAGAAGCTTTCTTT.

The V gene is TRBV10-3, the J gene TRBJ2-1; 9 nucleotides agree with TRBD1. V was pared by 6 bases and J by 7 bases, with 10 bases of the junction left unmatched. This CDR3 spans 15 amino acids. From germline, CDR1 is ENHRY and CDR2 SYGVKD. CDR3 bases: TGTGCCATCAGCCATCCGGGACAGGGAGTAAATGAGCAGTTCTTC. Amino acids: CAISHPGQGVNEQFF.